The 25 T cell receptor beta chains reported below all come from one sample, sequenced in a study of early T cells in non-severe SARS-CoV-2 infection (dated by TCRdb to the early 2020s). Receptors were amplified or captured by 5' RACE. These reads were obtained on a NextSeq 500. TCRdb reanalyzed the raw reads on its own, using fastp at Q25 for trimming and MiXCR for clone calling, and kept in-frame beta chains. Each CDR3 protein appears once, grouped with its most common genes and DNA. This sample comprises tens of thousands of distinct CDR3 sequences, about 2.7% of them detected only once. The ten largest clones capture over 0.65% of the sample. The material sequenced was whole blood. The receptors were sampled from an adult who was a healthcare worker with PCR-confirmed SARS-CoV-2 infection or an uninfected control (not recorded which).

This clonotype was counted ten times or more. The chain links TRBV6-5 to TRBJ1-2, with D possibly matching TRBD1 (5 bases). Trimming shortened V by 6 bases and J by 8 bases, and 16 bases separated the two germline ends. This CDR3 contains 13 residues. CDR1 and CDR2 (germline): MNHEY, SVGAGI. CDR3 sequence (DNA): TGTGCCAGCAGGGGGGGATCGGAGCAAGGCTACACCTTC. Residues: CASRGGSEQGYTF.

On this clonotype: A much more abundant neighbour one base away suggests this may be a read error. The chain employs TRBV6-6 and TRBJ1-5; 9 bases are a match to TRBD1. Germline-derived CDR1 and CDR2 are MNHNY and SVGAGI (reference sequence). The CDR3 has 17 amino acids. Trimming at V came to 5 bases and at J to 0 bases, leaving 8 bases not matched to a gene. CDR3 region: CASSPEQGAASNQPQHF. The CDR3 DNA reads TGTGCCAGCAGTCCTGAACAGGGGGCCGCTAGCAATCAGCCCCAGCATTTT.

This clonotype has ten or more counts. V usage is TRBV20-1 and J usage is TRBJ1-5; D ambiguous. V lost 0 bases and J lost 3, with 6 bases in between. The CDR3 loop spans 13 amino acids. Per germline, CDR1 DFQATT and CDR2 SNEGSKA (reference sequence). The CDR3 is CSAREQHNQPQHF. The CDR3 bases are TGCAGTGCTAGAGAGCAGCACAATCAGCCCCAGCATTTT.

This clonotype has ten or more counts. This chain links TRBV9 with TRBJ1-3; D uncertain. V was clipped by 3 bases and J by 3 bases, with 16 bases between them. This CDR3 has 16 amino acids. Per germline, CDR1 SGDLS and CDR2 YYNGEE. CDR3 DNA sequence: TGTGCCAGCAGCGCCGGACTTCTGGGGTATGGAAACACCATATATTTT. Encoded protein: CASSAGLLGYGNTIYF.

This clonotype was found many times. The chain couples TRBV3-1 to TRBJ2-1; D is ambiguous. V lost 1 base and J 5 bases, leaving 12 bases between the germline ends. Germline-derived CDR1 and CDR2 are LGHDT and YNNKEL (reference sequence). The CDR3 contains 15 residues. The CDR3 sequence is CASSQGWLTNNEQFF. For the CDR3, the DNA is TGTGCCAGCAGCCAAGGCTGGCTAACCAACAATGAGCAGTTCTTC.

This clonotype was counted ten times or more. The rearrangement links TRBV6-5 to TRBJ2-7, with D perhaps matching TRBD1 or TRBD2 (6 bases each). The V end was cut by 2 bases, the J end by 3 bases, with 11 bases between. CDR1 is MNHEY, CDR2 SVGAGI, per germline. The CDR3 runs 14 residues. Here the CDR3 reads CASSYAEGGYEQYV. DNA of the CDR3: TGTGCCAGCAGTTACGCGGAGGGGGGCTACGAGCAGTACGTC.

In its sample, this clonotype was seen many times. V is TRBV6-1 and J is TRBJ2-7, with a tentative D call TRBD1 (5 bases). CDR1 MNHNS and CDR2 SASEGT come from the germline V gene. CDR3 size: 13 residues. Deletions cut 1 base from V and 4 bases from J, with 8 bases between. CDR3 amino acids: CASSEVGAYEQYV. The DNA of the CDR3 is TGTGCCAGCAGTGAAGTTGGGGCGTACGAGCAGTACGTC.

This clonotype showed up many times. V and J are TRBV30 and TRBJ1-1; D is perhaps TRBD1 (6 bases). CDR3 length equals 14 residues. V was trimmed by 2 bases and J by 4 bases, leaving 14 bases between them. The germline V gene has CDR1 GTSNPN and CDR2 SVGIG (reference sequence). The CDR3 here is CAWSRGIGITEAFF. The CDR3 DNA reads TGTGCCTGGAGTAGGGGGATCGGTATCACTGAAGCTTTCTTT.

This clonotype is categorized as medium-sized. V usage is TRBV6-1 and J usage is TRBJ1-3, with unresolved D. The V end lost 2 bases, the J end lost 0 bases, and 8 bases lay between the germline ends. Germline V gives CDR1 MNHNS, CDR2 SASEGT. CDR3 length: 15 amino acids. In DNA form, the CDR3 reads TGTGCCAGCAGTGAACGGCACCTCTCTGGAAACACCATATATTTT. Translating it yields CASSERHLSGNTIYF.

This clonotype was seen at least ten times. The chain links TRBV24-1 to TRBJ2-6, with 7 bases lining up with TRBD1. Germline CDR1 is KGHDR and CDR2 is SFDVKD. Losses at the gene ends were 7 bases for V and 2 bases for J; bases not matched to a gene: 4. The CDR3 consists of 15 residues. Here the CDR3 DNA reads TGTGCCACCAGCAAGACAGGGACTGGGGCCAACGTCCTGACTTTC. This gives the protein CATSKTGTGANVLTF.

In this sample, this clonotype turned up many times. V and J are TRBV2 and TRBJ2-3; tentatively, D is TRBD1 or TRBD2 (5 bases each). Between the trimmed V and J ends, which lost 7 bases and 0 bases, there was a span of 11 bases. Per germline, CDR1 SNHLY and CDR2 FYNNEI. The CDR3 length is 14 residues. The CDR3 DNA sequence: TGTGCCAGCACGGGACGGACTAGCACAGATACGCAGTATTTT. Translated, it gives CASTGRTSTDTQYF.

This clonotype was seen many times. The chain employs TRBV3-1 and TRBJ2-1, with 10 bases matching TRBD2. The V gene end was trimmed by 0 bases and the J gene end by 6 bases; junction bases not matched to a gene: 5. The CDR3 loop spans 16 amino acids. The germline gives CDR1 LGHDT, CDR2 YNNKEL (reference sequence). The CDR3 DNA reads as TGTGCCAGCAGCCAAGAACCCAGCGGGGGGGCCAATGAGCAGTTCTTC. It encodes CASSQEPSGGANEQFF.

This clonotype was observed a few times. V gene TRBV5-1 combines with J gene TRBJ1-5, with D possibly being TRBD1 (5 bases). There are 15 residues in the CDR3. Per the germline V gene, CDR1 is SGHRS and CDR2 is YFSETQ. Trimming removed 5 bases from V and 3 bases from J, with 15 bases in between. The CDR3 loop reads CASSPQGGHNQPQHF. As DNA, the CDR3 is TGCGCCAGCAGTCCCCAGGGAGGTCACAATCAGCCCCAGCATTTT.

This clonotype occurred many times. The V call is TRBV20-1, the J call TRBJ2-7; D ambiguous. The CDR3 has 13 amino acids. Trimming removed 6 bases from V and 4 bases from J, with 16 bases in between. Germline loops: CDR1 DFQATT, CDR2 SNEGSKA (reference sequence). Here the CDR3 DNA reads TGCAGTGCCAGCGAGCTAACACCTTACGAGCAGTACGTC. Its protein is CSASELTPYEQYV.

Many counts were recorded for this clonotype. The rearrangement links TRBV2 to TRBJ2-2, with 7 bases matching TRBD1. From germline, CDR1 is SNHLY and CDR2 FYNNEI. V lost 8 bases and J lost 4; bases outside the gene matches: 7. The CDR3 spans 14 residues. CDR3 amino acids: CASVFRGFTGELFF. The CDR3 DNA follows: TGTGCCAGCGTATTCAGGGGGTTCACCGGGGAGCTGTTTTTT.

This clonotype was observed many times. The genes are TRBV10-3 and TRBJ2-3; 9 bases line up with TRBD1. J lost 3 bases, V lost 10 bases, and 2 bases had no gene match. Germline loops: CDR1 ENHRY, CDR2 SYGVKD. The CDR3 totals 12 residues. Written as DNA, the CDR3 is TGTGCCACCGGGACAGGGACAGATACGCAGTATTTT. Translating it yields CATGTGTDTQYF.

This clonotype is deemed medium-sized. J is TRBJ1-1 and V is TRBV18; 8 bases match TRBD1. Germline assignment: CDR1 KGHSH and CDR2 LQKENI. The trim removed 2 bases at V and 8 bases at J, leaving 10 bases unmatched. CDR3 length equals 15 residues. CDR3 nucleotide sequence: TGTGCCAGCTCACCAAGGGGACAGGCAATCAAGGAAGCTTTCTTT. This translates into CASSPRGQAIKEAFF.

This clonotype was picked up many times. Here the CDR3 reads CAISEGGHQPQHF. For the CDR3, the DNA is TGTGCCATCAGTGAGGGGGGGCACCAGCCCCAGCATTTT. The gene calls are TRBV10-3 and TRBJ1-5; D perhaps matches TRBD1 (6 bases). Trimming removed 2 bases from V and 7 bases from J, with 9 bases in between. Germline V gives CDR1 ENHRY, CDR2 SYGVKD. The CDR3 runs to 13 residues.

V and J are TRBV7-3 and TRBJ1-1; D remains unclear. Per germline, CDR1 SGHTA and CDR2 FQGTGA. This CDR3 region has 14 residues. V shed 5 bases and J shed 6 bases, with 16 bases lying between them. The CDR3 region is CASSPQYGSSEAFF. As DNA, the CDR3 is TGTGCCAGCAGCCCCCAGTACGGTAGTTCTGAAGCTTTCTTT.

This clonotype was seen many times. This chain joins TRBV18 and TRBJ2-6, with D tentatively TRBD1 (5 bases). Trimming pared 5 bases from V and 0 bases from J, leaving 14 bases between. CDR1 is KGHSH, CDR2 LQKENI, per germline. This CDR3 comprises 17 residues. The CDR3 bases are TGTGCCAGCTCATACGACAGATATCTCTCTGGGGCCAACGTCCTGACTTTC. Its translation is CASSYDRYLSGANVLTF. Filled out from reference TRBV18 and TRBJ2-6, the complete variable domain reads NAGVMQNPRHLVRRRGQEARLRCSPMKGHSHVYWYRQLPEEGLKFMVYLQKENIIDESGMPKERFSAEFPKEGPSILRIQQVVRGDSAAYFCASSYDRYLSGANVLTFGAGSRLTVL.

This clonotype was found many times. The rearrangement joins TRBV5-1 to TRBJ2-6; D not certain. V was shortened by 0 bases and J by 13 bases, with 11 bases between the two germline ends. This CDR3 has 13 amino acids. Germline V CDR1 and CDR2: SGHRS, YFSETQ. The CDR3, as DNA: TGCGCCAGCAGCTTGGACAGTCCTTCAGTCCTGACTTTC. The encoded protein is CASSLDSPSVLTF.

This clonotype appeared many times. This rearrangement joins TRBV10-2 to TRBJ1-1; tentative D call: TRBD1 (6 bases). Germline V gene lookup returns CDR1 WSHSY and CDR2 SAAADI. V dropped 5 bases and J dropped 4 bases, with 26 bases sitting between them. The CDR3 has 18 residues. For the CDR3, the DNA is TGCGCCAGCAGTTACAGGCGGGGCATACAGGGATGGGTCACTGAAGCTTTCTTT. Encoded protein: CASSYRRGIQGWVTEAFF.

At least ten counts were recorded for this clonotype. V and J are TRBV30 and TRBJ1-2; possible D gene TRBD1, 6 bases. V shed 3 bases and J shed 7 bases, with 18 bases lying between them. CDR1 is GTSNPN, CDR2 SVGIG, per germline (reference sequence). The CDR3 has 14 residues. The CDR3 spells CAWSGDRIYFGYTF. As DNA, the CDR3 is TGTGCCTGGAGCGGAGACAGGATCTACTTTGGCTACACCTTC.

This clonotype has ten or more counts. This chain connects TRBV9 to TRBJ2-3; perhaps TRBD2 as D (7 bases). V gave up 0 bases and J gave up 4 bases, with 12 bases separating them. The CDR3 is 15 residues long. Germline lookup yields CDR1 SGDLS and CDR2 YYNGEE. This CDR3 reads CASSVVGGASDTQYF. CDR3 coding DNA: TGTGCCAGCAGCGTAGTGGGGGGGGCATCAGATACGCAGTATTTT.

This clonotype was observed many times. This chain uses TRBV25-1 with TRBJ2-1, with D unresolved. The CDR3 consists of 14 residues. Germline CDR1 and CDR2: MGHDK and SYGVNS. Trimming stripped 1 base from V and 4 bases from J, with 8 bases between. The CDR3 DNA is TGTGCCAGCAGTGAATCCCTAATATACAATGAGCAGTTCTTC. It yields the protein CASSESLIYNEQFF.